These 21 T cell receptor beta chains were sequenced from one sample in a study of T-cell reconstitution after alpha-beta-depleted transplantation in children. Preparation of the TCRbeta library was carried out with unique molecular identifiers. One entry per CDR3 protein, called by TCRdb with MiXCR from the PCR reads. The sample has about 830,000 distinct CDR3 sequences; 16% are singletons. The sample here was PBMCs, mostly from graft donor cells, taken 360 days after TCRalphabeta/CD19-depleted stem cell transplant. These receptors were taken from a male patient between 10 and 17 years old who had a stem cell transplant for acute lymphoblastic leukemia, so the T cells may come from the graft donor.

This clonotype was seen a handful of times. The chain uses TRBV19 and TRBJ2-5, with 11 bases matching TRBD2. The V gene's germline CDR1 is LNHDA and CDR2 SQIVND (reference sequence). Germline trimming cut 5 bases from V and 4 bases from J; bases unmatched to any gene: 6. The CDR3 loop spans 15 amino acids. The CDR3 sequence is CASSALAGGPETQYF. The CDR3 region has the DNA TGTGCCAGTAGTGCTCTAGCGGGAGGACCAGAGACCCAGTACTTC.

The table lists this clonotype with a count of one. The J gene is TRBJ2-2, the V gene TRBV4-2, with 11 bases aligning to TRBD2. CDR3 length equals 16 residues. CDR1 and CDR2 from the germline V gene are LGHNA and YNFKEQ. V lost 3 bases and J lost 7; bases outside the gene matches: 7. The CDR3 DNA is TGTGCCAGCAGCCACGGGGTAGCGGGAGGGATCGGGGAGCTGTTTTTT. Translation: CASSHGVAGGIGELFF.

This chain connects TRBV7-9 to TRBJ2-3; the D gene is possibly TRBD2 (6 bases). Trimming cost V 5 bases and J 11 bases, with 20 bases left between them. Germline-derived CDR1 and CDR2 are SEHNR and FQNEAQ (reference sequence). This CDR3 is built from 14 residues. The CDR3 bases are TGTGCCAGCAGCCCCCGCCAGGCGGGACTCAAGCAGTATTTT. This sequence encodes CASSPRQAGLKQYF. The variable domain in full, with the rest retrieved from reference TRBV7-9 and TRBJ2-3, is DTGVSQNPRHKITKRGQNVTFRCDPISEHNRLYWYRQTLGQGPEFLTYFQNEAQLEKSRLLSDRFSAERPKGSFSTLEIQRTEQGDSAMYLCASSPRQAGLKQYFGPGTRLTVL.

This chain joins TRBV29-1 and TRBJ2-1; TRBD2 aligns across 8 bases. This CDR3 is built from 16 residues. The V segment lost 4 bases and the J segment 8 bases; nucleotides outside the gene matches: 16. Looked up from germline, CDR1 is SQVTM and CDR2 is ANQGSEA. The CDR3: CSVVLSREGFLDEQFF. For the CDR3, the DNA is TGCAGCGTTGTCCTTAGTCGGGAGGGCTTCTTGGATGAGCAGTTCTTC.

The chain recombines TRBV29-1 with TRBJ2-7; no reliable D call. The V end was cut by 4 bases, the J end by 7 bases, with 20 bases between. Germline CDR1 SQVTM, CDR2 ANQGSEA. The CDR3 extends over 14 amino acids. Here the CDR3 reads CSVVVRHPPREQYF. The CDR3 nucleotides read TGCAGCGTTGTGGTGCGACACCCTCCACGGGAGCAGTACTTC.

The genes are TRBV4-1 and TRBJ2-4, with TRBD2 matching 12 bases. Germline V gene lookup returns CDR1 MGHRA and CDR2 YSYEKL. Losses at the gene ends were 2 bases for V and 3 bases for J; bases not matched to a gene: 14. The CDR3 totals 20 residues. CDR3 in amino acids: CASSQPWGLAGGTRKNIQYF. CDR3 DNA sequence: TGCGCCAGCAGCCAACCTTGGGGTCTAGCGGGAGGGACGCGCAAAAACATTCAGTACTTC.

This clonotype was observed at least ten times. The rearrangement links TRBV9 to TRBJ1-1; possible D gene TRBD1, 5 bases. V was cut by 0 bases and J by 5 bases, with 8 bases left in between. Germline lookup yields CDR1 SGDLS and CDR2 YYNGEE. This CDR3 region has 13 residues. CDR3 amino acids: CASSVGGRTEAFF. The CDR3 bases are TGTGCCAGCAGCGTAGGGGGACGGACTGAAGCTTTCTTT.

This clonotype has only a few counts. The rearrangement links TRBV11-1 to TRBJ2-7, with 10 bases aligning to TRBD1. Germline V CDR1 and CDR2: SGHAT, FQDESV (reference sequence). The CDR3 covers 17 residues. Trimming cost V 8 bases and J 2 bases; bases outside gene matches: 15. The CDR3 bases are TGTGCCAGCTTTGGATTTAAACCGGGACAGGGGACCTACGAGCAGTACTTC. Translating it yields CASFGFKPGQGTYEQYF.

This clonotype has a count of ten or more. The chain has TRBV3-2 and TRBJ2-2; the table names TRBD2, a call not compared with the DNA. TRBV3-2 is deemed a pseudogene. The CDR3 length is 21 residues. The CDR3 loop is CASSQLLAGEKTVIRTGELFF. CDR3 coding DNA: TGTGCCAGCAGCCAGCTTCTAGCGGGTGAAAAGACTGTCATTCGGACCGGGGAGCTGTTTTTT.

This clonotype was counted only a few times. This sequence joins TRBV5-1 and TRBJ1-1; TRBD1 agrees at 8 bases. The V gene's germline CDR1 is SGHRS and CDR2 YFSETQ. The CDR3 length is 15 residues. The junction had 4 bases not matched to a gene; V was cut back by 3 bases and J by 0 bases. As DNA, the CDR3 is TGCGCCAGCAGCTGGACGGGACAGGTGAACACTGAAGCTTTCTTT. Amino acid sequence: CASSWTGQVNTEAFF.

Of note for this clonotype: A much bigger clone sits one base away, suggesting this may be a read error. The rearrangement joins TRBV6-1 to TRBJ2-1; 8 bases are shared with TRBD1. The CDR3 extends over 11 amino acids. The V gene's germline CDR1 is MNHNS and CDR2 SASEGT. With 8 bases clipped from V and 11 bases from J, the junction kept 5 bases outside the gene matches. The CDR3 sequence: CASGQGMQQFF. The CDR3 DNA reads TGTGCCAGCGGACAGGGTATGCAGCAGTTCTTC.

This clonotype came up a few times. The gene calls are TRBV5-1 and TRBJ2-3; 8 bases align to TRBD2. CDR3 length: 16 residues. The germline V gene has CDR1 SGHRS and CDR2 YFSETQ. V trimming: 7 bases; J trimming: 5 bases; junction bases outside the gene matches: 15. The CDR3 DNA is TGCGCCAGCGGCAGAAGCGGGGGAGCCGGTGTAGATACGCAGTATTTT. Translating it yields CASGRSGGAGVDTQYF.

The chain has TRBV12-3 or TRBV12-4 and TRBJ2-3; D not certain. The CDR3 is made up of 14 amino acids. V gave up 2 bases and J gave up 4 bases, with 10 bases separating them. The CDR3 here is CASSLTPVADTQYF. The CDR3 DNA reads TGTGCCAGCAGTTTAACGCCAGTAGCAGATACGCAGTATTTT.

This clonotype turned up a few times. The chain employs TRBV9 and TRBJ2-1; 12 positions match TRBD2. The germline CDR1 and CDR2 sequences are SGDLS and YYNGEE. V was pared by 3 bases and J by 12 bases, with 13 bases of the junction left unmatched. There are 16 residues in the CDR3. CDR3 bases: TGTGCCAGCAGCGCGAGACTAGCGGGGGATCTACTGGGGCAGTTCTTC. It is translated as CASSARLAGDLLGQFF. The full variable domain, rest sourced from reference TRBV9 and TRBJ2-1, is DSGVTQTPKHLITATGQRVTLRCSPRSGDLSVYWYQQSLDQGLQFLIQYYNGEERAKGNILERFSAQQFPDLHSELNLSSLELGDSALYFCASSARLAGDLLGQFFGPGTRLTVL.

This clonotype was seen more than once but under ten times. CDR3 nucleotide sequence: TGCGCCAGCAGCCCACCTGACCCTGGCGGGAGGTTTAACAATGAGCAGTTCTTC. Residues: CASSPPDPGGRFNNEQFF. This sequence joins TRBV4-1 and TRBJ2-1; 8 bases are a match to TRBD2. Germline values: CDR1 MGHRA, CDR2 YSYEKL. The CDR3 has 18 amino acids. Trimming cost V 4 bases and J 5 bases; bases outside gene matches: 16.

This chain connects TRBV28 to TRBJ2-2, with D possibly being TRBD2 (6 bases). This CDR3 spans 15 amino acids. CDR1 is MDHEN, CDR2 SYDVKM, per germline. V dropped 5 bases and J dropped 6 bases, with 16 bases sitting between them. Written as DNA, the CDR3 is TGTGCCAGCAGTCAGGGAGGAGGTCTTGCCGGGGAGCTGTTTTTT. Translated, it gives CASSQGGGLAGELFF. The full variable domain, in which reference TRBV28 and TRBJ2-2 provide the parts outside the CDR3, is DVKVTQSSRYLVKRTGEKVFLECVQDMDHENMFWYRQDPGLGLRLIYFSYDVKMKEKGDIPEGYSVSREKKERFSLILESASTNQTSMYLCASSQGGGLAGELFFGEGSRLTVL.

This clonotype came up a few times. The chain carries TRBV5-5 and TRBJ2-1; 9 bases are a match to TRBD2. The J segment lost 6 bases and the V segment lost 1 base, leaving 8 bases of the junction unmatched. This CDR3 region has 16 residues. Germline CDR1 reads SGHKS; CDR2 reads YYEKEE (reference sequence). DNA of the CDR3: TGTGCCAGCAGCTTGTACCGCGGGAGGGCCACCAATGAGCAGTTCTTC. This sequence encodes CASSLYRGRATNEQFF. Drawing the rest from reference TRBV5-5 and TRBJ2-1, the complete variable domain is DAGVTQSPTHLIKTRGQQVTLRCSPISGHKSVSWYQQVLGQGPQFIFQYYEKEERGRGNFPDRFSARQFPNYSSELNVNALLLGDSALYLCASSLYRGRATNEQFFGPGTRLTVL.

This clonotype was counted a few times. The V call is TRBV19, the J call TRBJ1-2, with unresolved D. V lost 8 bases, J lost 2 bases, and 6 bases lay in between. This CDR3 contains 11 residues. Germline V gene data show CDR1 as LNHDA and CDR2 as SQIVND (reference sequence). CDR3 in amino acids: CASRWNYGYTF. Here the CDR3 DNA reads TGTGCCAGTCGGTGGAACTATGGCTACACCTTC.

This clonotype appeared many times. The chain links TRBV15 to TRBJ2-2; perhaps TRBD2 as D (5 bases). Germline CDR1 and CDR2: LNHNV and YYDKDF (reference sequence). There are 14 residues in the CDR3. V lost 8 bases and J lost 2, with 12 bases in between. CDR3 protein: CATGGSKNTGELFF. In DNA, the CDR3 is TGTGCCACCGGAGGTTCCAAAAACACCGGGGAGCTGTTTTTT.

This clonotype was detected a few times. Its ends do not fully match the called genes, so a read error is possible. The chain uses TRBV14 and TRBJ2-3, with D perhaps TRBD2 (6 bases). Germline values: CDR1 SGHDN, CDR2 FVKESK. This CDR3 has 14 amino acids. The DNA of the CDR3 is TGTGCCAGCAGACAAGGGCTAGCGTCAGATACGCAGTATTTT. Encoded protein: CASRQGLASDTQYF.

This clonotype came up many times. The chain uses TRBV14 and TRBJ2-1, with D uncertain. The CDR3 runs to 13 residues. V gave up 3 bases and J gave up 11 bases, with 14 bases separating them. CDR1 is SGHDN and CDR2 is FVKESK in the germline V gene. CDR3 nucleotides: TGTGCCAGCAGCCAGAAGACGGACCGAAAGCAGTTCTTC. Protein sequence: CASSQKTDRKQFF.